The 6 T cell receptor beta chains below were found in one sample sequenced in a study of regulatory T cells in long-lasting Graves disease. Relying on iRepertoire HTBI primers and Arm-PCR of CDR3 regions, the team built TCR beta libraries. TCRdb called the multiplex PCR reads again in MiXCR, with one record for every CDR3 protein. The table lists around 460,000 distinct CDR3 sequences, 20% to 25% of them singletons. Time point specified: persistent/refractory GD, antithyroid drugs over 5 years with positive TRAb. Isolated PBMC RNA provided the starting material for the TCR library. The sequencing used peripheral blood mononuclear cells (PBMCs), collected when the disease was refractory, from a patient treated with antithyroid drugs. These receptors all stem from a female donor with Graves disease.

This clonotype was counted at least ten times. The CDR3 is CASSLRDPAGELFF. DNA for the CDR3: TGTGCCAGCAGCTTAAGGGACCCCGCCGGGGAGCTGTTTTTT. The chain employs TRBV7-3 and TRBJ2-2; tentatively, D is TRBD1 or TRBD2 (5 bases each). Germline CDR1 and CDR2: SGHTA and FQGTGA. The V gene lost 1 base and the J gene lost 6 bases, with 9 bases spanning the gap. The CDR3 consists of 14 residues.

The chain employs TRBV28 and TRBJ1-6; 9 positions match TRBD1. V was clipped by 7 bases and J by 9 bases; unmatched bases: 10. Germline V lookup: CDR1 MDHEN, CDR2 SYDVKM. The CDR3 has 15 residues. CDR3 in amino acids: CASTQGQGHTSPLHF. CDR3 coding DNA: TGTGCCAGCACCCAAGGACAGGGGCATACTTCACCCCTCCACTTT. Together with reference TRBV28 and TRBJ1-6, the CDR3 gives the full variable domain: DVKVTQSSRYLVKRTGEKVFLECVQDMDHENMFWYRQDPGLGLRLIYFSYDVKMKEKGDIPEGYSVSREKKERFSLILESASTNQTSMYLCASTQGQGHTSPLHFGNGTRLTVT.

This clonotype was found many times. V usage is TRBV5-1 and J usage is TRBJ2-5; 7 bases align to TRBD1. Germline lookup yields CDR1 SGHRS and CDR2 YFSETQ. This CDR3 comprises 14 residues. With 4 bases clipped from V and 7 bases from J, the junction kept 10 bases outside the gene matches. CDR3 loop: CASSVRQGRGTQYF. The CDR3 DNA reads as TGCGCCAGCAGCGTACGACAGGGCCGAGGGACCCAGTACTTC.

The CDR3 region is CASRQTSYNEQFF. Written as DNA, the CDR3 is TGTGCCAGCAGGCAGACCTCCTACAATGAGCAGTTCTTC. This sequence joins TRBV28 and TRBJ2-1; no definite D call. Germline assignment: CDR1 MDHEN and CDR2 SYDVKM. The germline V and J ends were trimmed by 6 bases and 0 bases, with 6 bases remaining between them. There are 13 residues in the CDR3. Drawing the rest from reference TRBV28 and TRBJ2-1, the complete variable domain is DVKVTQSSRYLVKRTGEKVFLECVQDMDHENMFWYRQDPGLGLRLIYFSYDVKMKEKGDIPEGYSVSREKKERFSLILESASTNQTSMYLCASRQTSYNEQFFGPGTRLTVL.

A few counts support this clonotype. The V and J genes are TRBV19 and TRBJ1-5; no definite D call. V gave up 2 bases and J gave up 4 bases, with 9 bases separating them. Germline CDR1 is LNHDA and CDR2 is SQIVND (reference sequence). This CDR3 comprises 14 residues. This CDR3 reads CASSIPSGNQPQHF. CDR3 nucleotides: TGTGCCAGTAGTATACCCTCGGGGAATCAGCCCCAGCATTTT.

This clonotype was observed a few times. This sequence joins TRBV28 and TRBJ1-2, with TRBD1 identical over 11 bases. V lost 3 bases to trimming and J lost 1 base; unmatched junction nucleotides: 16. CDR1 and CDR2 (germline): MDHEN, SYDVKM. The CDR3 is 20 residues long. CDR3 protein: CASSFIQHGQGAGSNYGYTF. Written as DNA, the CDR3 is TGTGCCAGCAGTTTTATCCAACATGGACAGGGGGCCGGTAGTAACTATGGCTACACCTTC.